The 11 T cell receptor beta chains below all came from one sample that was sequenced in a study of cytomegalovirus exposure and HLA in healthy donors. The PCR contained 60 Vbeta and 13 Jbeta primers. The table came from immunoSEQ multiplex PCR; TCRdb's copy has only in-frame clones and leaves some out. The sample includes 100,000 to 150,000 clones, 80% to 90% of them seen just once. Sample: PBMCs. These receptors came from a woman in her twenties or thirties in good health and CMV-seronegative.

The genes are TRBV5-1 and TRBJ2-3; tentatively, D is TRBD2 (5 bases). V lost 4 bases, J lost 4 bases, and 13 bases lay in between. The CDR3 consists of 14 residues. Germline loops: CDR1 SGHRS, CDR2 YFSETQ. The CDR3 loop reads CASSAGRVADTQYF. In DNA, the CDR3 is TGCGCCAGCAGCGCGGGCCGCGTCGCAGATACGCAGTATTTT. Filled out from reference TRBV5-1 and TRBJ2-3, the complete variable domain reads KAGVTQTPRYLIKTRGQQVTLSCSPISGHRSVSWYQQTPGQGLQFLFEYFSETQRNKGNFPGRFSGRQFSNSRSEMNVSTLELGDSALYLCASSAGRVADTQYFGPGTRLTVL.

The genes are TRBV6-1 and TRBJ2-7, with 8 bases that match TRBD1. This CDR3 spans 13 amino acids. Germline CDR1 is MNHNS and CDR2 is SASEGT. V lost 6 bases, J lost 6 bases, and 7 bases stayed unmatched. The chain's CDR3 is CASRGGQGREQYF. The CDR3 DNA reads as TGTGCCAGCAGGGGCGGACAGGGCCGCGAGCAGTACTTC.

This chain links TRBV28 with TRBJ1-2; 8 nucleotides line up with TRBD1. V dropped 6 bases and J dropped 7; count of bases not matched to a gene: 13. CDR3 length equals 15 residues. In germline, CDR1 is MDHEN, CDR2 SYDVKM. The CDR3 DNA follows: TGTGCCAGCAGCTACGGCGCGACAGGGGAGCTTGGCTACACCTTC. This gives the protein CASSYGATGELGYTF.

The chain is built from TRBV30 and TRBJ2-5; D gene unclear. Judging by the DNA end, TRBJ2-7 fits better; the J call may be wrong. The CDR3 loop spans 15 amino acids. CDR1 is GTSNPN and CDR2 is SVGIG in the germline V gene (reference sequence). The CDR3 reads CAWSVRGRYTYEQYF. In nucleotides, the CDR3 is TGTGCCTGGAGTGTACGCGGAAGGTATACCTACGAGCAGTACTTC.

This rearrangement joins TRBV27 to TRBJ2-7; TRBD1 aligns across 7 bases. Germline lookup yields CDR1 MNHEY and CDR2 SMNVEV (reference sequence). The CDR3 spans 13 residues. V shed 8 bases, J shed 3 bases, and the junction held 7 bases outside the gene matches. The CDR3 DNA is TGTGCCAGCTGGAAGGGACAGCACTACGAGCAGTACTTC. Its protein product is CASWKGQHYEQYF.

This clone was detected only once. The rearrangement joins TRBV28 to TRBJ2-5, with 7 bases fitting TRBD2. This CDR3 spans 15 amino acids. J gave up 4 bases and V 3 bases, and 8 bases lay outside the gene matches. Germline CDR1 is MDHEN and CDR2 is SYDVKM. The chain's CDR3 is CASSFQQGRGETQYF. CDR3 coding DNA: TGTGCCAGCAGTTTCCAACAAGGGAGGGGAGAGACCCAGTACTTC.

This clone was detected only once. The rearrangement links TRBV9 to TRBJ2-2; TRBD2 matches 10 bases. Trimming took 6 bases from V and 1 from J; bases not matched to a gene: 6. The CDR3 extends over 16 amino acids. Germline V lookup: CDR1 SGDLS, CDR2 YYNGEE. As DNA, the CDR3 is TGTGCCAGCACCACTAGCGGGACCTGGAACACCGGGGAGCTGTTTTTT. It translates to CASTTSGTWNTGELFF.

The chain is built from TRBV9 and TRBJ2-1; D is ambiguous. This CDR3 spans 13 amino acids. V was pared by 0 bases and J by 2 bases, with 3 bases between. Germline CDR1 SGDLS, CDR2 YYNGEE. CDR3 amino acids: CASSVDTYNEQFF. CDR3 in DNA: TGTGCCAGCAGCGTAGACACCTACAATGAGCAGTTCTTC.

The rearrangement links TRBV5-5 to TRBJ2-1; TRBD1 aligns across 8 bases. The germline CDR1 and CDR2 sequences are SGHKS and YYEKEE (reference sequence). V dropped 3 bases and J dropped 3; count of bases not matched to a gene: 8. The CDR3 sequence is 16 residues long. This CDR3 is CASSSGDRRNYNEQFF. Here the CDR3 DNA reads TGTGCCAGCAGCTCCGGGGACAGGAGAAACTACAATGAGCAGTTCTTC.

This clone appeared once. The CDR3 sequence: CAWSALSGANAEKLFF. CDR3 DNA: TGTGCCTGGAGTGCCTTGAGTGGAGCGAATGCTGAAAAACTGTTTTTT. The chain employs TRBV30 and TRBJ1-4; D uncertain. This CDR3 has 16 amino acids. The germline gives CDR1 GTSNPN, CDR2 SVGIG (reference sequence). Trimming stripped 1 base from V and 7 bases from J, with 19 bases between.

The chain is built from TRBV19 and TRBJ2-7; D perhaps matches TRBD2 (6 bases). The V end lost 8 bases, the J end lost 0 bases, and 11 bases lay between the germline ends. The germline CDR1 and CDR2 sequences are LNHDA and SQIVND (reference sequence). This CDR3 region has 13 residues. The CDR3 protein is CASSPGLSYEQYF. For the CDR3, the DNA is TGTGCCAGTTCCCCGGGACTCTCCTACGAGCAGTACTTC.